These 2 T cell receptor beta chains were sequenced from one sample in a study of quantifying T cell responses using KT2 cells. About the study: Reverse transcription used primers in the TCR alpha and beta constant regions.

An oligo carrying a UMI was ligated to the cDNA 3' end. An equimolar mix of RC1.1 and RC1.2 primed the beta chain across TRBC1 and TRBC2. TCRdb reprocessed the UMI-ligation and nested PCR reads via MiXCR and lists one record per CDR3 protein. The sample lists 40,000 to 50,000 distinct CDR3 sequences, approximately 17% occurring once. The sample comprised PBMCs spiked with cells of the T cell clone KT2. The receptors were sampled from a human donor.

The V and J genes are TRBV20-1 and TRBJ2-5, with TRBD2 as a possible D gene (7 bases). Trimming left V 5 bases short and J 3 bases short, with 19 bases between. CDR1 DFQATT and CDR2 SNEGSKA come from the germline V gene (reference sequence). CDR3 length: 15 amino acids. The CDR3 loop is CSAYDGGRGEETQYF. The CDR3 DNA is TGCAGTGCTTATGACGGGGGGAGGGGGGAAGAGACCCAGTACTTC.

This clonotype was recorded only once. One end of the junction fails to match germline, which may point to a read error. The chain has TRBV4-3 and TRBJ2-5; D may match TRBD1 or TRBD2 (6 bases each). The germline V gene has CDR1 LGHNA and CDR2 YSLEER. This CDR3 spans 16 amino acids. CDR3 amino acids: CVSSQVWGATEETQYF. For the CDR3, the DNA is TGCGTCAGCAGCCAAGTCTGGGGGGCGACGGAAGAGACCCAGTACTTC.